The next 10 T cell receptor beta chains were all read from a single sample in a study of OX40 agonist ivuxolimab in advanced cancers. Method: immunoSEQ multiplex PCR; TCRdb's copy keeps in-frame clones and lacks some. The sample lists over 35,000 clones, 85% to 90% seen once, with approximately 5% in the top ten. Sequences were derived from CD4+ or CD8+ T cells sorted from blood, sampled in a trial of the OX40 agonist ivuxolimab. Every receptor here comes from an adult with an advanced solid tumor such as melanoma, head and neck, liver or kidney cancer.

In regard to this clone: The sample has other DNA sequences that encode this CDR3 too. The rearrangement joins TRBV27 to TRBJ2-7; 7 positions agree with TRBD1. Germline V gene lookup returns CDR1 MNHEY and CDR2 SMNVEV (reference sequence). The CDR3 is made up of 13 amino acids. V lost 8 bases to trimming and J lost 5 bases; unmatched junction nucleotides: 9. CDR3: CASARQGTDEQYF. The CDR3 nucleotides read TGTGCCAGCGCGAGACAGGGAACGGACGAGCAGTACTTC.

V and J are TRBV11-1 and TRBJ1-2; no clear D gene. CDR3 length equals 14 residues. Germline CDR1 is SGHAT and CDR2 is FQDESV (reference sequence). The V and J ends lost 1 base and 0 bases respectively, with 6 bases between them. CDR3: CASSLDGANYGYTF. CDR3 in DNA: TGTGCCAGCAGCTTAGATGGAGCTAACTATGGCTACACCTTC. Together with reference TRBV11-1 and TRBJ1-2, the CDR3 gives the full variable domain: EAEVAQSPRYKITEKSQAVAFWCDPISGHATLYWYRQILGQGPELLVQFQDESVVDDSQLPKDRFSAERLKGVDSTLKIQPAELGDSAMYLCASSLDGANYGYTFGSGTRLTVV.

This chain links TRBV28 with TRBJ1-1; possible D gene TRBD1, 6 bases. V lost 6 bases and J lost 3, with 14 bases in between. The germline V gene has CDR1 MDHEN and CDR2 SYDVKM. The length of the CDR3 is 14 residues. The CDR3 DNA follows: TGTGCCAGCAGCCACAGGGCGATGGACACTGAAGCTTTCTTT. It encodes CASSHRAMDTEAFF.

The chain uses TRBV9 and TRBJ1-1; D is ambiguous. The V gene's germline CDR1 is SGDLS and CDR2 YYNGEE. The CDR3 loop spans 13 amino acids. V was trimmed by 1 base and J by 0 bases, leaving 4 bases between them. The CDR3 DNA is TGTGCCAGCAGCGTAAGGATGAACACTGAAGCTTTCTTT. This sequence encodes CASSVRMNTEAFF.

This clone was seen a single time. The sample has other DNA sequences that encode this CDR3 too. This chain links TRBV11-2 with TRBJ2-3; D might be TRBD1 (6 bases). V dropped 3 bases and J dropped 2 bases, with 12 bases sitting between them. CDR1 is SGHAT and CDR2 is FQNNGV in the germline V gene. This CDR3 contains 15 residues. In DNA, the CDR3 is TGTGCCAGCAGCTTCGATGGACAGCTCACAGATACGCAGTATTTT. It translates to CASSFDGQLTDTQYF.

A single count supports this clone. The gene calls are TRBV6-6 and TRBJ2-5; D may be TRBD1 (5 bases). The CDR3 is 14 residues long. Trimming removed 6 bases from V and 4 bases from J, with 15 bases in between. Germline CDR1 and CDR2: MNHNY and SVGAGI (reference sequence). The DNA for the CDR3 is TGTGCCAGCAGCATTACAGGTCCCGGAGAGACCCAGTACTTC. It yields the protein CASSITGPGETQYF.

This clone was detected a few times. The chain joins TRBV7-2 to TRBJ2-7; tentatively, D is TRBD1 or TRBD2 (5 bases each). The CDR3 has 15 residues. Germline CDR1 reads SGHTA; CDR2 reads FQGNSA. Trimming removed 5 bases from V and 0 bases from J, with 14 bases in between. CDR3 DNA sequence: TGTGCCAGCAGCACGAGATGGGGGAGCTCCTACGAGCAGTACTTC. This sequence encodes CASSTRWGSSYEQYF.

As DNA, the CDR3 is TGTGCCTGGAGCTTCTTTGGGTCAGCTAGCTATGGCTACACCTTC. This gives the protein CAWSFFGSASYGYTF. This chain uses TRBV30 with TRBJ1-2; D not certain. Germline CDR1 is GTSNPN and CDR2 is SVGIG (reference sequence). Between the trimmed V and J ends, which lost 3 bases and 4 bases, there was a span of 18 bases. The length of the CDR3 is 15 residues.

This sequence joins TRBV6-1 and TRBJ1-2, with 8 bases identical to TRBD1. V lost 7 bases to trimming and J lost 8 bases; unmatched junction nucleotides: 9. The CDR3 totals 13 residues. CDR1 and CDR2 (germline): MNHNS, SASEGT. The CDR3 spells CASNDRGAEGYTF. The CDR3 nucleotides read TGTGCCAGCAACGACAGGGGAGCGGAAGGCTACACCTTC.

CDR3 region: CASIEDRNTGELFF. The CDR3, as DNA: TGTGCCAGTATAGAGGACAGAAACACCGGGGAGCTGTTTTTT. The chain is built from TRBV19 and TRBJ2-2; maybe TRBD1 (6 bases). The CDR3 sequence is 14 residues long. V gave up 7 bases and J gave up 2 bases, with 11 bases separating them. Germline values: CDR1 LNHDA, CDR2 SQIVND (reference sequence).